This TCR beta chain was observed in a study of blood T cell repertoires in COVID-19. Study summary: From T cells, B-cell-depleted T cells, or PBMCs came the material, which was cDNA or gDNA.

Source study methods: The assay estimated nucleated cells by amplifying reference gene primers. TCRdb's copy holds only in-frame clones and misses some; the assay was immunoSEQ multiplex PCR. V and J calls and clone size follow that table, whereas D and trimming were derived from the DNA. Of fewer than 300,000 clones in the sample, approximately 88% are singletons; the top ten hold 1.2%. Across over 20 US areas, participants ranged in age from about 18 to 90 years. Cohorts were based on clinical histories the participants reported. The sample holds one count of this clone. Germline CDR1 is MNHEY and CDR2 is SVGAGI. Trimming took 2 bases from V and 3 from J, leaving 11 bases between them. The CDR3 has 14 amino acids.

The source is a woman aged 40 to 50 with acute COVID-19. This chain links TRBV6-5 with TRBJ2-7, with no clear D. Sequencing was done on a sample of PBMCs or T cells enriched from blood (not recorded which). CDR3 nucleotides: TGTGCCAGCAGTTACGGCCCTCTAGACTACGAGCAGTACTTC. It codes for CASSYGPLDYEQYF.